A selection of T cell receptor beta chains follows, all from one sample in a study of T cell responses to AZD1222 COVID-19 vaccine. TCRdb's copy holds only in-frame clones and misses some; the assay was immunoSEQ multiplex PCR. The sample yields about 110,000 clones, about 89% seen once. The sample here was peripheral blood, taken on day 0 of AZD1222 vaccination. The origin of the receptors is an adult in good health. Each CDR3 is given with its conserved first and last residue. D genes are given only for firm matches. Size values are once, few and many counts, or a class for expanded clones, and some rows have none.

J,D,size,V,length,CDR3,DNA
TRBJ1-6,NA,once,TRBV5-1,14,CASSLDPGNSPLHF,TGCGCCAGCAGCTTGGATCCAGGAAATTCACCCCTCCACTTT
TRBJ2-1,TRBD2,NA,TRBV9,15,CASSVGGGALNEQFF,TGTGCCAGCAGCGTAGGCGGGGGGGCCTTAAATGAGCAGTTCTTC
TRBJ1-2,NA,NA,TRBV6-5,12,CASRQGGYGYTF,TGTGCCAGCAGGCAAGGTGGCTATGGCTACACCTTC
TRBJ2-5,TRBD2,NA,TRBV4-3,18,CASSQDIPLAGEAETQYF,TGCGCCAGCAGCCAAGATATTCCCCTAGCGGGGGAAGCAGAGACCCAGTACTTC
TRBJ1-2,NA,NA,TRBV7-9,15,CASSLGPPGSYGYTF,TGTGCCAGCAGCTTAGGCCCCCCCGGCTCCTATGGCTACACCTTC
TRBJ1-5,NA,NA,TRBV12-3/TRBV12-4,13,CASSFGGNQPQHF,TGTGCCAGCAGTTTCGGGGGGAATCAGCCCCAGCATTTT
TRBJ1-5,NA,NA,TRBV19,14,CASNTQSGNQPQHF,TGTGCCAGTAATACCCAATCGGGCAATCAGCCCCAGCATTTT
TRBJ1-3,NA,NA,TRBV9,14,CASSVEGIGNTIYF,TGTGCCAGCAGCGTAGAAGGGATAGGAAACACCATATATTTT
TRBJ1-1,NA,NA,TRBV6-5,14,CASSYPGLRTEAFF,TGTGCCAGCAGTTACCCGGGCCTTCGCACTGAAGCTTTCTTT
TRBJ1-5,NA,once,TRBV12-3/TRBV12-4,11,CASSLIGPQHF,TGTGCCAGCAGTTTAATAGGGCCCCAGCATTTT
TRBJ1-2,NA,NA,TRBV14,12,CASSRGVEGYTF,TGTGCCAGCAGCCGAGGGGTCGAAGGCTACACCTTC
TRBJ2-5,NA,NA,TRBV11-2,16,CASSLDPPGGGETQYF,TGTGCCAGCAGCTTAGACCCCCCAGGCGGCGGGGAGACCCAGTACTTC
TRBJ1-4,NA,NA,TRBV7-9,15,CASSLMAATNEKLFF,TGTGCCAGCAGCTTAATGGCGGCAACTAATGAAAAACTGTTTTTT
TRBJ2-3,TRBD1,NA,TRBV9,16,CASSERGQGEADTQYF,TGTGCCAGCAGCGAGAGGGGACAGGGGGAGGCAGATACGCAGTATTTT
TRBJ1-1,NA,NA,TRBV6-2/TRBV6-3,15,CASSYPDRLNTEAFF,TGTGCCAGCAGTTACCCGGACAGATTGAACACTGAAGCTTTCTTT
TRBJ2-1,NA,NA,TRBV9,15,CASSVGGLPVGEQFF,TGTGCCAGCAGCGTAGGCGGTCTTCCCGTGGGTGAGCAGTTCTTC
TRBJ2-3,NA,NA,TRBV4-1,14,CASSPPDGTDTQYF,TGCGCCAGCAGCCCCCCGGACGGCACAGATACGCAGTATTTT
TRBJ2-7,NA,NA,TRBV7-9,11,CASSSFLEQYF,TGTGCCAGCAGCTCCTTCCTTGAGCAGTACTTC
TRBJ1-5,NA,NA,TRBV5-6,15,CASSLGQGVNQPQHF,TGTGCCAGCAGCTTGGGGCAGGGCGTCAATCAGCCCCAGCATTTT
TRBJ1-1,NA,NA,TRBV2,13,CASSFTGNTEAFF,TGTGCCAGCAGTTTCACAGGGAACACTGAAGCTTTCTTT
TRBJ1-3,NA,NA,TRBV2,14,CASSSDRPGNTIYF,TGTGCCAGCAGTAGTGACAGGCCTGGAAACACCATATATTTT
TRBJ2-1,NA,NA,TRBV29-1,14,CSVEARAFHNEQFF,TGCAGCGTTGAAGCCCGGGCCTTTCACAATGAGCAGTTCTTC
TRBJ1-1,TRBD1,NA,TRBV5-1,14,CASSLTRDSSEAFF,TGCGCCAGCAGCTTGACCCGGGACAGTTCGGAAGCTTTCTTT
TRBJ1-2,TRBD1,NA,TRBV6-5,14,CASSKDRADYGYTF,TGTGCCAGCAGTAAGGACAGGGCGGACTATGGCTACACCTTC
TRBJ2-3,TRBD1,NA,TRBV10-3,17,CAISESRATGLTDTQYF,TGTGCCATCAGTGAGTCGAGGGCGACAGGGCTCACAGATACGCAGTATTTT
TRBJ1-1,NA,NA,TRBV15,13,CATSRQENTEAFF,TGTGCCACCAGCAGACAAGAGAACACTGAAGCTTTCTTT
TRBJ1-4,NA,NA,TRBV11-2,13,CASSQTAYEKLFF,TGTGCCAGCAGCCAGACAGCATATGAAAAACTGTTTTTT
TRBJ1-4,NA,NA,TRBV6-5,13,CATRRGREEKLFF,TGTGCCACCAGAAGGGGCCGGGAGGAAAAACTGTTTTTT
TRBJ2-7,TRBD2,NA,TRBV5-6,19,CASSLKGLAEGAPLYEQYF,TGTGCCAGCAGCTTGAAGGGACTAGCGGAGGGGGCCCCTCTCTACGAGCAGTACTTC
TRBJ2-4,NA,NA,TRBV7-3,13,CASSRLAGNIQYF,TGTGCCAGCAGTCGGTTAGCCGGAAACATTCAGTACTTC
TRBJ2-5,NA,NA,TRBV4-2,18,CASSQGGASRGLGETQYF,TGTGCCAGCAGCCAAGGTGGGGCTAGCAGGGGCTTAGGGGAGACCCAGTACTTC
TRBJ2-7,TRBD1,NA,TRBV11-3,15,CASSAGGSVTYEQYF,TGTGCCAGCAGCGCAGGGGGCAGTGTAACCTACGAGCAGTACTTC
TRBJ2-1,TRBD2,NA,TRBV18,16,CASSPSASISGGEQFF,TGTGCCAGCTCACCTTCGGCCTCTATCTCGGGGGGTGAGCAGTTCTTC
TRBJ1-2,TRBD1,once,TRBV3-1/TRBV3-2,14,CAGSQGQGVYGYTF,TGTGCCGGCAGCCAAGGACAGGGGGTCTATGGCTACACCTTC
TRBJ1-6,NA,NA,TRBV18,15,CASSREGTVNSPLHF,TGTGCCAGCTCCCGCGAAGGGACGGTGAATTCACCCCTCCACTTT
TRBJ2-5,TRBD2,NA,TRBV2,14,CASSARRGEETQYF,TGTGCCAGCAGTGCCCGGCGGGGGGAAGAGACCCAGTACTTC
TRBJ1-5,NA,NA,TRBV9,14,CASSGGHSNQPQHF,TGTGCCAGCAGCGGGGGACACAGCAATCAGCCCCAGCATTTT
TRBJ2-2,NA,NA,TRBV7-9,17,CASSLAGDSLFTGELFF,TGTGCCAGCAGCTTAGCGGGAGATAGTCTTTTCACCGGGGAGCTGTTTTTT
TRBJ1-2,TRBD1,NA,TRBV25-1,13,CASSELDRAGYTF,TGTGCCAGCAGTGAACTCGACAGGGCGGGCTACACCTTC
TRBJ2-7,TRBD2,NA,TRBV9,13,CASSARTSREQYF,TGTGCCAGCAGCGCAAGGACTAGTCGCGAGCAGTACTTC
TRBJ1-1,NA,NA,TRBV19,15,CASRAPGALNTEAFF,TGTGCCAGTCGGGCCCCGGGCGCCTTGAACACTGAAGCTTTCTTT
TRBJ1-3,NA,NA,TRBV7-2,15,CASSAWTAGGNTIYF,TGTGCCAGCAGCGCCTGGACAGCTGGTGGAAACACCATATATTTT
TRBJ1-6,NA,NA,TRBV7-9,17,CASSFPLRGPNNSPLHF,TGTGCCAGCAGCTTTCCCCTTAGGGGTCCCAATAATTCACCCCTCCACTTT
TRBJ1-1,NA,NA,TRBV4-3,16,CASSQDLAGLETGAFF,TGCGCCAGCAGCCAAGATCTGGCTGGGCTAGAGACAGGAGCTTTCTTT
TRBJ2-7,TRBD2,few,TRBV5-6,14,CASRYRGLAGEQYF,TGTGCCAGCAGATATCGGGGACTAGCCGGCGAGCAGTACTTC
TRBJ1-4,NA,once,TRBV5-8,17,CASSMGREIATNEKLFF,TGTGCCAGCAGCATGGGGAGAGAAATTGCAACTAATGAAAAACTGTTTTTT
TRBJ2-1,TRBD2,NA,TRBV7-6,15,CASSLQRERYNEQFF,TGTGCCAGCAGCTTACAGCGGGAGAGGTACAATGAGCAGTTCTTC
TRBJ2-7,TRBD1,few,TRBV27,11,CASRTGYEQYF,TGTGCCAGCAGGACAGGGTACGAGCAGTACTTC
TRBJ2-5,NA,NA,TRBV10-3,14,CAISGGENQETQYF,TGTGCCATCAGTGGAGGAGAGAACCAAGAGACCCAGTACTTC
TRBJ2-7,NA,NA,TRBV7-2,15,CASSLNRDPRGEQYF,TGTGCCAGCAGCTTAAATAGAGACCCTCGGGGGGAGCAGTACTTC
TRBJ2-7,TRBD2,few,TRBV30,14,CAWSPGTSVNEQYF,TGTGCCTGGAGCCCGGGGACTAGCGTCAACGAGCAGTACTTC
TRBJ1-5,TRBD1,NA,TRBV6-1,16,CASSEARGLSNQPQHF,TGTGCCAGCAGTGAAGCGAGGGGGCTTAGCAATCAGCCCCAGCATTTT
TRBJ2-3,NA,NA,TRBV2,13,CATGTYSTDTQYF,TGTGCCACCGGGACATATAGCACAGATACGCAGTATTTT
TRBJ1-2,NA,NA,TRBV6-2/TRBV6-3,12,CASSYEGNGYTF,TGTGCCAGCAGTTACGAGGGGAATGGCTACACCTTC
TRBJ2-1,TRBD2,once,TRBV10-3,14,CAISDWTRGAEQFF,TGTGCCATCAGTGATTGGACGCGGGGGGCGGAGCAGTTCTTC
TRBJ2-1,TRBD2,NA,TRBV25-1,15,CASSEWGGSGSEQFF,TGTGCCAGCAGTGAATGGGGGGGTAGCGGGTCAGAGCAGTTCTTC